These 11 T cell receptor beta chains were all obtained from the same sample, sequenced in a study of PD-L1 blockade in urothelial cancer. Libraries were prepared by immunoSEQ multiplex PCR; TCRdb keeps only in-frame clonotypes and omits some of them. The sample carries 41,000 or so clones, roughly 85% recorded once. Sample time point: peripheral blood 6 weeks after treatment start. The sample consisted of PBMCs, taken around atezolizumab (anti-PD-L1) treatment. These TCRs come from a man between 65 and 79 years old with urothelial cancer.

V gene TRBV6-1 combines with J gene TRBJ2-3; 9 bases agree with TRBD2. V dropped 11 bases and J dropped 1; count of bases not matched to a gene: 7. The length of the CDR3 is 14 residues. Per the germline V gene, CDR1 is MNHNS and CDR2 is SASEGT. The DNA of the CDR3 is TGTGCCGTGGCAGCGGGGGGACGCACAGATACGCAGTATTTT. Encoded protein: CAVAAGGRTDTQYF.

The chain recombines TRBV27 with TRBJ2-7; D is unresolved. Germline-derived CDR1 and CDR2 are MNHEY and SMNVEV (reference sequence). Trimming cost V 3 bases and J 0 bases, with 9 bases left between them. The CDR3 runs 14 residues. CDR3: CASSFQLGSYEQYF. In DNA form, the CDR3 reads TGTGCCAGCAGTTTTCAGCTAGGCTCCTACGAGCAGTACTTC.

DNA of the CDR3: TGTGCCAGTAGTATGTTCGGGGGTAATGAAAAACTGTTTTTT. Translated, it gives CASSMFGGNEKLFF. The chain has TRBV19 and TRBJ1-4; TRBD1 might be the D (5 bases). Germline assignment: CDR1 LNHDA and CDR2 SQIVND (reference sequence). V gave up 3 bases and J gave up 4 bases, with 9 bases separating them. The CDR3 is 14 residues long.

The CDR3 nucleotides read TGTGCCAGCAGCTTCGGGACTAGCGGTGCCTACGAGCAGTACTTC. Translated: CASSFGTSGAYEQYF. The V gene is TRBV5-6, the J gene TRBJ2-7; 11 bases are a match to TRBD2. Trimming took 2 bases from V and 2 from J; bases not matched to a gene: 3. CDR1 and CDR2 (germline): SGHDT, YYEEEE. The CDR3 contains 15 residues. The full variable domain, completed using reference TRBV5-6 and TRBJ2-7, is DAGVTQSPTHLIKTRGQQVTLRCSPKSGHDTVSWYQQALGQGPQFIFQYYEEEERQRGNFPDRFSGHQFPNYSSELNVNALLLGDSALYLCASSFGTSGAYEQYFGPGTRLTVT.

This clone was seen a single time. The chain recombines TRBV5-1 with TRBJ2-1; 12 nucleotides match TRBD2. The CDR3 contains 15 residues. Germline V CDR1 and CDR2: SGHRS, YFSETQ. V trimming: 5 bases; J trimming: 6 bases; junction bases outside the gene matches: 6. CDR3 sequence: CASRGLAGDPNEQFF. The CDR3 DNA reads as TGCGCCAGCAGGGGACTAGCGGGTGACCCCAATGAGCAGTTCTTC.

The gene calls are TRBV2 and TRBJ2-1, with a weak D call TRBD2 (5 bases). Germline V gene sequence: CDR1 SNHLY, CDR2 FYNNEI. This CDR3 contains 14 residues. V lost 3 bases and J lost 0, with 6 bases in between. Written as DNA, the CDR3 is TGTGCCAGCAGTGAGGGGAGCTCCTACAATGAGCAGTTCTTC. Translated, it gives CASSEGSSYNEQFF. Variable domain in full (rest from reference TRBV2 and TRBJ2-1): EPEVTQTPSHQVTQMGQEVILRCVPISNHLYFYWYRQILGQKVEFLVSFYNNEISEKSEIFDDQFSVERPDGSNFTLKIRSTKLEDSAMYFCASSEGSSYNEQFFGPGTRLTVL.

This rearrangement joins TRBV12-5 to TRBJ2-3, with TRBD2 matching over 12 bases. This CDR3 is built from 17 residues. From germline, CDR1 is LGHNT and CDR2 FRNRAP. The ends lost 0 bases at V and 2 bases at J; junction bases unmatched: 3. The CDR3 nucleotides read TGTGCTAGTGGTTTGGTAACTAGCGGGAGGCACACAGATACGCAGTATTTT. Protein product: CASGLVTSGRHTDTQYF.

This clone was seen a single time. The chain couples TRBV7-9 to TRBJ1-1; D is perhaps TRBD1 (5 bases). The CDR3 spans 15 residues. Germline V gives CDR1 SEHNR, CDR2 FQNEAQ (reference sequence). The V end was cut by 4 bases, the J end by 6 bases, with 18 bases between. The CDR3 DNA reads TGTGCCAGCAGCTCCCGGATTAACACGGGGGCTGAAGCTTTCTTT. It yields the protein CASSSRINTGAEAFF.

The chain is built from TRBV7-9 and TRBJ2-1, with D maybe TRBD2 (6 bases). Germline V CDR1 and CDR2: SEHNR, FQNEAQ (reference sequence). This CDR3 spans 15 amino acids. V was cut by 2 bases and J by 1 base, with 9 bases left in between. CDR3 DNA: TGTGCCAGCAGCTTACCGGGACTTTCCTACAATGAGCAGTTCTTC. Encoded protein: CASSLPGLSYNEQFF.

The chain carries TRBV7-6 and TRBJ1-1, with 7 nucleotides matching TRBD1. With V trimmed by 5 bases and J by 2 bases, 5 bases remained unmatched. Germline V gene lookup returns CDR1 SGHVS and CDR2 FNYEAQ. The CDR3 runs 14 residues. For the CDR3, the DNA is TGTGCCAGCAGCGCGACAGGGCTTAACACTGAAGCTTTCTTT. Protein product: CASSATGLNTEAFF.

A single count supports this clone. V is TRBV7-8 and J is TRBJ2-7, with D maybe TRBD2 (6 bases). Per germline, CDR1 SGHVS and CDR2 FQNEAQ. V gave up 0 bases and J gave up 5 bases, with 8 bases separating them. This CDR3 contains 13 residues. The chain's CDR3 is CASSLAGRNEQYF. DNA for the CDR3: TGTGCCAGCAGCTTAGCGGGGAGGAACGAGCAGTACTTC.